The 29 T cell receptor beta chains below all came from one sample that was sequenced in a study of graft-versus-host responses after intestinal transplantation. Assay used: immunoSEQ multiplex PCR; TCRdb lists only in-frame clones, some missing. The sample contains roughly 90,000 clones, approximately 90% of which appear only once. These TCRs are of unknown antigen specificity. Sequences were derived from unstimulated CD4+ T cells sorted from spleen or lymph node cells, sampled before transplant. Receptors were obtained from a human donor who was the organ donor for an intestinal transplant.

CDR3 in amino acids: CASRRQGLNEKLFF. In DNA form, the CDR3 reads TGTGCCAGCAGGCGACAGGGCCTGAATGAAAAACTGTTTTTT. The chain uses TRBV6-5 and TRBJ1-4; 7 nucleotides agree with TRBD1. The CDR3 covers 14 residues. Germline CDR1 and CDR2: MNHEY and SVGAGI. The V segment lost 6 bases and the J segment 5 bases; nucleotides outside the gene matches: 6.

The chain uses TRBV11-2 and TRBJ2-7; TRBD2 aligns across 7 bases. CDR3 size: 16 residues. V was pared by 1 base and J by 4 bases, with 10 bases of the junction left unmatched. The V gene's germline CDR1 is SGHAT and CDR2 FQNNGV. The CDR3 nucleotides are TGTGCCAGCAGCTTAGGGGTCCGAGGACTAGAGTACGAGCAGTACTTC. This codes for CASSLGVRGLEYEQYF.

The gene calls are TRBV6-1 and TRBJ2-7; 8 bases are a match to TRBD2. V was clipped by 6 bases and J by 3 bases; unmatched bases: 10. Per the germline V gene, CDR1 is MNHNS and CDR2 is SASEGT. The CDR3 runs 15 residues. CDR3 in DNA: TGTGCCAGCAGAAGCCCCGGGACTAGTTTCTACGAGCAGTACTTC. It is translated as CASRSPGTSFYEQYF.

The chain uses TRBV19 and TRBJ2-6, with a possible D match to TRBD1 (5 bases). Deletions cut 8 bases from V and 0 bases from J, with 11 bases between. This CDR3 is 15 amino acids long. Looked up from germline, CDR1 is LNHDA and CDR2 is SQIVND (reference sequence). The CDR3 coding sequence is TGTGCCAGTCATAGGGGTGCCTCTGGGGCCAACGTCCTGACTTTC. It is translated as CASHRGASGANVLTF.

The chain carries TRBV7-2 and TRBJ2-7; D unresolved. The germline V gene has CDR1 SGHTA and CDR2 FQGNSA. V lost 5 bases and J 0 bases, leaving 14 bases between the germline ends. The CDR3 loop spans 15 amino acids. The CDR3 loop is CASSQTLAVSYEQYF. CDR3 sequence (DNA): TGTGCCAGCAGCCAGACCTTGGCGGTCTCCTACGAGCAGTACTTC.

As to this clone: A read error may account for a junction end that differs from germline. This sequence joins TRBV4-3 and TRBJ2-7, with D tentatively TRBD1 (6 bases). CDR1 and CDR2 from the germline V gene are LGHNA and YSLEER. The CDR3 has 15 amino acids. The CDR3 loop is CASTQSRGLAYEQYF. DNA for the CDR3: TGCGCCAGCACCCAAAGCAGGGGCCTTGCCTACGAGCAGTACTTC.

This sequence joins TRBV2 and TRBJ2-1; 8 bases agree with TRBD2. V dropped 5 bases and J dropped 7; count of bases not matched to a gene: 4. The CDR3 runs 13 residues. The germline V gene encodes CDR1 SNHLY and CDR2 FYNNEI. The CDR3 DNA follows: TGTGCCAGCAGTTACATAGCGGGGAATGAGCAGTTCTTC. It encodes CASSYIAGNEQFF.

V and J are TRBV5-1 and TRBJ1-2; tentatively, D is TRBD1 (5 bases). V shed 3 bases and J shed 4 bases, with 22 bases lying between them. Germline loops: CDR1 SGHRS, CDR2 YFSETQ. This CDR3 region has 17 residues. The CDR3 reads CASSSTLGVAVGYGYTF. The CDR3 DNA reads TGCGCCAGCAGCTCAACGCTAGGGGTGGCAGTCGGCTATGGCTACACCTTC.

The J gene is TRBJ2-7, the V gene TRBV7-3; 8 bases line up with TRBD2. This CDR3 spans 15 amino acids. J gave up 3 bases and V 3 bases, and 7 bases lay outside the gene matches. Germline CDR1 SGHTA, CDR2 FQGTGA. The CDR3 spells CASSFRTSRGYEQYF. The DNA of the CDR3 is TGTGCCAGCAGCTTTCGGACTAGCCGCGGCTACGAGCAGTACTTC.

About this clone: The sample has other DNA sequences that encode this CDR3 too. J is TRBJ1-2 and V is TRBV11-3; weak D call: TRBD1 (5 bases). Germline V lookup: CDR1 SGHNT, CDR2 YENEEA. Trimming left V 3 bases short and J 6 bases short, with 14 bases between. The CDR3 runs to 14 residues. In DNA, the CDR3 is TGTGCCAGCAGCTTGGTTCCAAACAGGAATGGCTACACCTTC. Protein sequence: CASSLVPNRNGYTF.

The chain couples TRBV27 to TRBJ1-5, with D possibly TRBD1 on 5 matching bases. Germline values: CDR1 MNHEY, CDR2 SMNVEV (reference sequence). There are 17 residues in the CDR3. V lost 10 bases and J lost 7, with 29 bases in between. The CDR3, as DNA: TGTGCCACAGGCCGTAGAAGGACTCCCGGGGGAGGACAGCCCCAGCATTTT. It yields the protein CATGRRRTPGGGQPQHF.

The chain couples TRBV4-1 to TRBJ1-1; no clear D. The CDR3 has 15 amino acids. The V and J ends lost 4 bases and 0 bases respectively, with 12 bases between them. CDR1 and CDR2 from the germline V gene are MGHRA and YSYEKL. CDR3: CASSPEIHMNTEAFF. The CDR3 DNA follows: TGCGCCAGCAGCCCCGAGATTCATATGAACACTGAAGCTTTCTTT.

The chain's CDR3 is CASSPTGPGELFF. CDR3 nucleotides: TGTGCCAGCAGTCCAACAGGGCCCGGGGAGCTGTTTTTT. The chain links TRBV5-6 to TRBJ2-2, with D possibly being TRBD1 (6 bases). The germline V and J ends were trimmed by 5 bases and 6 bases, with 11 bases remaining between them. There are 13 residues in the CDR3. Per the germline V gene, CDR1 is SGHDT and CDR2 is YYEEEE. The full variable domain, its missing parts supplied by reference TRBV5-6 and TRBJ2-2, is DAGVTQSPTHLIKTRGQQVTLRCSPKSGHDTVSWYQQALGQGPQFIFQYYEEEERQRGNFPDRFSGHQFPNYSSELNVNALLLGDSALYLCASSPTGPGELFFGEGSRLTVL.

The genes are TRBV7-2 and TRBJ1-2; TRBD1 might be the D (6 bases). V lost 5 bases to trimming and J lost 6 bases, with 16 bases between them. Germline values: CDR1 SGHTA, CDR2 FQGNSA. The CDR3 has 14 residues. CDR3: CASSRDQGRDGYTF. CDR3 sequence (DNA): TGTGCCAGCAGCCGAGACCAGGGGAGGGATGGCTACACCTTC.

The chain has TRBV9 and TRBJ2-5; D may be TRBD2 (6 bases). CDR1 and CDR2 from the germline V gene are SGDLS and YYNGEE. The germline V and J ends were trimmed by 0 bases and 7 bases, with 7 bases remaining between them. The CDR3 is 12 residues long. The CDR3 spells CASSVGGGTQYF. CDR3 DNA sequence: TGTGCCAGCAGCGTAGGGGGAGGGACCCAGTACTTC.

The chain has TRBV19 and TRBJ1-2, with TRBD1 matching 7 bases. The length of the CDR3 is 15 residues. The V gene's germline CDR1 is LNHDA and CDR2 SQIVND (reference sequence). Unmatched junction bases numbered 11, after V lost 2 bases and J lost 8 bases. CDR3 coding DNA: TGTGCCAGTAGTATAAGGAGGCAGGGGGTCTGGGGCTACACCTTC. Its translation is CASSIRRQGVWGYTF. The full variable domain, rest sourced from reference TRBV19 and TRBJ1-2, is DGGITQSPKYLFRKEGQNVTLSCEQNLNHDAMYWYRQDPGQGLRLIYYSQIVNDFQKGDIAEGYSVSREKKESFPLTVTSAQKNPTAFYLCASSIRRQGVWGYTFGSGTRLTVV.

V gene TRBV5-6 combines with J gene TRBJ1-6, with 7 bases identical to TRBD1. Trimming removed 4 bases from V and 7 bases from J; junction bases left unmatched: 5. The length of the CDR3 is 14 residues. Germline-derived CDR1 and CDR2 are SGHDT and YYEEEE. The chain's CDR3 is CASSKTGPNSPLHF. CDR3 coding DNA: TGTGCCAGCAGCAAGACAGGGCCGAATTCACCCCTCCACTTT.

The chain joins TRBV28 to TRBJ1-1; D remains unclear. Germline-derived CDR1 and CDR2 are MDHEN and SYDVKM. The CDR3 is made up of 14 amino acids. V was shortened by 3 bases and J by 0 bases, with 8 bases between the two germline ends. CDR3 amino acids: CASSFERVNTEAFF. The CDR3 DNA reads TGTGCCAGCAGTTTCGAGCGGGTGAACACTGAAGCTTTCTTT.

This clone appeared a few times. This CDR3 is CASSLAGSLSYEQYF. The DNA for the CDR3 is TGTGCCAGCAGCTTGGCAGGATCTCTCTCCTACGAGCAGTACTTC. The chain employs TRBV5-6 and TRBJ2-7; D is unresolved. Trimming cost V 0 bases and J 0 bases, with 10 bases left between them. Germline values: CDR1 SGHDT, CDR2 YYEEEE. CDR3 length equals 15 residues.

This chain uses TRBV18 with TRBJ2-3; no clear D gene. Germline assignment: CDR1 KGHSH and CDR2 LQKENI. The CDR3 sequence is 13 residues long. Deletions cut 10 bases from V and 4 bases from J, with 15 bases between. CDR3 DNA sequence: TGTGCCACCGGGTTTCGGTTCCCAGATACGCAGTATTTT. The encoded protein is CATGFRFPDTQYF.

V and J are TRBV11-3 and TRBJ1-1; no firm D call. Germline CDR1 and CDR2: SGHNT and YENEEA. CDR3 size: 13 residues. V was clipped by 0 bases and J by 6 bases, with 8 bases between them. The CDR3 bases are TGTGCCAGCAGCTTAGAGCCCCGGGCTGAAGCTTTCTTT. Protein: CASSLEPRAEAFF.

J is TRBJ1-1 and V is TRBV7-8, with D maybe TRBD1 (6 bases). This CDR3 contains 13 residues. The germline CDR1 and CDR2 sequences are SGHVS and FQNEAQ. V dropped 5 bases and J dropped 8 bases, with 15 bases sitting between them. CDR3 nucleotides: TGTGCCAGCAGCCTCCAAACCGGGACAGAAGCTTTCTTT. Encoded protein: CASSLQTGTEAFF. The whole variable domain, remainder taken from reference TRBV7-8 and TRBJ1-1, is GAGVSQSPRYKVAKRGQDVALRCDPISGHVSLFWYQQALGQGPEFLTYFQNEAQLDKSGLPSDRFFAERPEGSVSTLKIQRTQQEDSAVYLCASSLQTGTEAFFGQGTRLTVV.

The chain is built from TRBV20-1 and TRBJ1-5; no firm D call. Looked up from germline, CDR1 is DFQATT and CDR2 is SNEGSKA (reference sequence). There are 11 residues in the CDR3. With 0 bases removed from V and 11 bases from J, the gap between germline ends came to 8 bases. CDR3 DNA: TGCAGTGCTAGAGATGGGCGGGCCCAGCATTTT. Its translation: CSARDGRAQHF.

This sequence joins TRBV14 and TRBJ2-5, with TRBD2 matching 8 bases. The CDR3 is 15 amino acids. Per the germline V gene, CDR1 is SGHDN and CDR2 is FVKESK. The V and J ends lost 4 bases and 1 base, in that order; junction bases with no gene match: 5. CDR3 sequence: CASSLGLATQETQYF. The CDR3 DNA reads TGTGCCAGCAGCCTCGGACTAGCCACCCAAGAGACCCAGTACTTC.

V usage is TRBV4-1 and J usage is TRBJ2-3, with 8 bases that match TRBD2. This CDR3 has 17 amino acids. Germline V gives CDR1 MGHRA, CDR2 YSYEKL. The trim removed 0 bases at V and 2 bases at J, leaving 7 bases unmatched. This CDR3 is CASSQDGAGGPTDTQYF. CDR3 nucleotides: TGCGCCAGCAGCCAAGATGGGGCGGGAGGACCCACAGATACGCAGTATTTT.

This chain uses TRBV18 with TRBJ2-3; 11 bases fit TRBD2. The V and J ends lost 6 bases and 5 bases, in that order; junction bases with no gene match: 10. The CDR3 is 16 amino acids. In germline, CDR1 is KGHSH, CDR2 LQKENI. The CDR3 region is CASSELLAGAGDTQYF. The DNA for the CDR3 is TGTGCCAGCTCGGAATTACTAGCGGGAGCGGGAGATACGCAGTATTTT.

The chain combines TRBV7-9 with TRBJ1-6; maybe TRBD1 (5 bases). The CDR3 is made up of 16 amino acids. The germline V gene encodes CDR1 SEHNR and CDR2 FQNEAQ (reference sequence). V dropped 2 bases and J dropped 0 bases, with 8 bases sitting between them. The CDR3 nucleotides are TGTGCCAGCAGCTTACAGGGAAGCTCCTATAATTCACCCCTCCACTTT. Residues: CASSLQGSSYNSPLHF.

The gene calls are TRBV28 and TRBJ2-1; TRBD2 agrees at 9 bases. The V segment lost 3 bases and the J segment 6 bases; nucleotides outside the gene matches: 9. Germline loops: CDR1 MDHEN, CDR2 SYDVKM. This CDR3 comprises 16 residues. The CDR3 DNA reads TGTGCCAGCAGTTTCAACGCAGCGGGAGGTGGCAATGAGCAGTTCTTC. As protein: CASSFNAAGGGNEQFF.

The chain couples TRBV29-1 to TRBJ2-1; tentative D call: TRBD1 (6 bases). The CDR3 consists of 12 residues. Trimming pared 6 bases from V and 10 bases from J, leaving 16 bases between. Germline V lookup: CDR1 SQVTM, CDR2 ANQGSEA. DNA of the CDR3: TGCAGCGTGGGGGCAGTCTTCGCCGAGCAGTTCTTC. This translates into CSVGAVFAEQFF.